These 12 T cell receptor beta chains originate from one sample sequenced in a study of blood T cell repertoires in COVID-19. TCRdb's table, derived via immunoSEQ multiplex PCR, lists solely in-frame clones and lacks some. The sample lists more than 150,000 clones; around 87% were seen once. Sequencing was carried out using peripheral blood. These receptors all stem from an older woman with COVID-19, enrolled during active disease.

This clone appeared once. The chain carries TRBV30 and TRBJ1-2, with D possibly being TRBD1 (5 bases). The length of the CDR3 is 16 residues. The germline gives CDR1 GTSNPN, CDR2 SVGIG (reference sequence). The V and J ends lost 0 bases and 4 bases respectively, with 18 bases between them. Here the CDR3 DNA reads TGTGCCTGGAGTGTACCTTCACAGGCCCCCACCTATGGCTACACCTTC. It encodes CAWSVPSQAPTYGYTF.

The genes are TRBV7-9 and TRBJ1-4; 9 nucleotides line up with TRBD1. Germline CDR1 and CDR2: SEHNR and FQNEAQ (reference sequence). The CDR3 is 14 amino acids. The trim removed 4 bases at V and 10 bases at J, leaving 7 bases unmatched. CDR3 nucleotides: TGTGCCAGCAGCTCGGACAGGGGCTCGGGAAAACTGTTTTTT. It is translated as CASSSDRGSGKLFF.

This chain connects TRBV27 to TRBJ1-6, with TRBD1 matching over 8 bases. This CDR3 comprises 16 residues. Germline values: CDR1 MNHEY, CDR2 SMNVEV (reference sequence). V gave up 4 bases and J gave up 5 bases; unmatched junction bases: 7. The CDR3 bases are TGTGCCAGCAGTTACAGGGGGAGGTGGAATAATTCACCCCTCCACTTT. As protein: CASSYRGRWNNSPLHF.

A few counts support this clone. The V and J genes are TRBV5-4 and TRBJ1-1, with D tentatively TRBD1 (5 bases). Germline CDR1 is SGHNT and CDR2 is YYREEE (reference sequence). V lost 4 bases and J lost 0, with 10 bases in between. The CDR3 runs 14 residues. The CDR3 loop is CASSQGALNTEAFF. The CDR3, as DNA: TGTGCCAGCAGCCAAGGGGCTTTGAACACTGAAGCTTTCTTT.

The chain links TRBV27 to TRBJ1-4; the D gene is possibly TRBD1 (6 bases). With 4 bases removed from V and 11 bases from J, the gap between germline ends came to 17 bases. The CDR3 covers 14 residues. The germline CDR1 and CDR2 sequences are MNHEY and SMNVEV (reference sequence). The CDR3 nucleotides are TGTGCCAGCAGTTCCAGGGGTTTTGGGTTGAAACTGTTTTTT. It codes for CASSSRGFGLKLFF.

The chain couples TRBV11-3 to TRBJ2-2; tentative D call: TRBD1 (6 bases). The length of the CDR3 is 16 residues. CDR1 and CDR2 (germline): SGHNT, YENEEA. With 4 bases removed from V and 4 bases from J, the gap between germline ends came to 16 bases. Here the CDR3 DNA reads TGTGCCAGCAGCTCCCGAGGGGGACGGGTCACCGGGGAGCTGTTTTTT. Its protein product is CASSSRGGRVTGELFF.

The rearrangement joins TRBV5-1 to TRBJ2-3, with TRBD1 as a possible D gene (5 bases). This CDR3 spans 14 amino acids. Germline CDR1 SGHRS, CDR2 YFSETQ. The V and J ends lost 0 bases and 10 bases respectively, with 15 bases between them. The CDR3 region has the DNA TGCGCCAGCAGCTTGGAGGACATCTCTAATCCGCAGTATTTT. This encodes CASSLEDISNPQYF.

The chain combines TRBV6-1 with TRBJ1-4, with D unclear. CDR1 is MNHNS and CDR2 is SASEGT in the germline V gene. The CDR3 sequence is 15 residues long. Between the trimmed V and J ends, which lost 2 bases and 8 bases, there was a span of 15 bases. The CDR3 here is CASSENSVVIEKLFF. For the CDR3, the DNA is TGTGCCAGCAGTGAAAACTCGGTAGTTATCGAAAAACTGTTTTTT.

The chain joins TRBV7-9 to TRBJ2-1; TRBD2 agrees at 7 bases. With V trimmed by 1 base and J by 0 bases, 3 bases remained unmatched. Germline V CDR1 and CDR2: SEHNR, FQNEAQ (reference sequence). The CDR3 is 16 residues long. This chain's CDR3 is CASSLGSSGSYNEQFF. Here the CDR3 DNA reads TGTGCCAGCAGCTTAGGGTCTAGCGGCTCCTACAATGAGCAGTTCTTC.

The gene calls are TRBV19 and TRBJ2-7; 10 nucleotides align to TRBD1. Unmatched junction bases numbered 4, after V lost 4 bases and J lost 1 base. The CDR3 extends over 15 amino acids. CDR1 and CDR2 from the germline V gene are LNHDA and SQIVND (reference sequence). This chain's CDR3 is CASSNRDRGSYEQYF. DNA of the CDR3: TGTGCCAGTAGTAACCGGGACAGGGGATCCTACGAGCAGTACTTC.

The rearrangement uses TRBV29-1 and TRBJ1-1; D remains unclear. CDR1 and CDR2 from the germline V gene are SQVTM and ANQGSEA. This CDR3 is built from 13 residues. V lost 7 bases and J lost 4, with 16 bases in between. The CDR3 protein is CSAHDPAGTEAFF. The CDR3 region has the DNA TGCAGCGCCCACGACCCCGCGGGCACTGAAGCTTTCTTT.

The chain employs TRBV28 and TRBJ1-1; a weak D match, TRBD1 (5 bases). There are 12 residues in the CDR3. Trimming left V 6 bases short and J 1 base short, with 6 bases between. Germline lookup yields CDR1 MDHEN and CDR2 SYDVKM. The CDR3 region has the DNA TGTGCCAGCAGCACAGGGAACACTGAAGCTTTCTTT. Translating it yields CASSTGNTEAFF.